The present T cell receptor (beta chain) was sequenced within a study of control samples from healthy donors and cancer patients. The CDR3 has 14 residues. V lost 2 bases to trimming and J lost 3 bases, with 8 bases between them. CDR1 SGHTA and CDR2 FQGNSA come from the germline V gene. Some clones are missing from TCRdb's copy, which holds only in-frame ones; the method was immunoSEQ multiplex PCR. The table lists under 75,000 clones, almost 85% of them singletons. The sequenced sample consisted of blood. This rearrangement joins TRBV7-2 to TRBJ1-5; D is ambiguous. The clonotype originates from a man between 40 and 49 years old in good health. CDR3 coding DNA: TGTGCCAGCAGCTTACTTCCTACCAATCAGCCCCAGCATTTT. As protein: CASSLLPTNQPQHF.